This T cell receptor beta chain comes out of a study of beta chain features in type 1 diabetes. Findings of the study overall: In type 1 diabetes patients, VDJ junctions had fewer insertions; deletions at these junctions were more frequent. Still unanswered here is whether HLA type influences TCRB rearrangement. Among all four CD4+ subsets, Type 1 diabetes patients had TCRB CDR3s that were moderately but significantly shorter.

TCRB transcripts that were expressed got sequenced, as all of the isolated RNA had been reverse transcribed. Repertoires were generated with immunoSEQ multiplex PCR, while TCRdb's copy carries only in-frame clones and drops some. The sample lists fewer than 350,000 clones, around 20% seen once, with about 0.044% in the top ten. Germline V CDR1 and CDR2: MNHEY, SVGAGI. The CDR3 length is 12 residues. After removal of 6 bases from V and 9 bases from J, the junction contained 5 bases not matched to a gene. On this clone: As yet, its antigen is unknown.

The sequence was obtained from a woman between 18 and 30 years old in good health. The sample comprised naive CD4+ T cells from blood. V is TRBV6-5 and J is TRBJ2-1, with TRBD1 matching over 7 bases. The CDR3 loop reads CASSSQGLEQFF. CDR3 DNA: TGTGCCAGCAGCTCACAGGGGCTTGAGCAGTTCTTC.